This T cell receptor beta chain originates from a study of spatial heterogeneity in lung cancer. Turning to the study itself: Sequences of the beta chain were consistently detected in greater numbers than alpha-chain sequences.

Every molecule of TCR cDNA had its own unique molecular identifier. TCRdb independently ran MiXCR on the 5' RACE reads; one entry per CDR3 protein. The data hold about 85,000 distinct CDR3 sequences, with 15% to 25% observed a single time. The time point: sample taken at primary tumor resection. Extraction of whole RNA from tumor, nontumor lung or frozen PBMC preceded unsorted sequencing. The approximately 69 donors had untreated early-stage non-small cell lung cancer. V trimming: 3 bases; J trimming: 9 bases; junction bases outside the gene matches: 16. The CDR3 has 16 amino acids. Germline CDR1 SQVTM, CDR2 ANQGSEA. This clonotype was counted between two and nine times.

This specimen was PBMCs, taken at surgery. The chain recombines TRBV29-1 with TRBJ2-1, with TRBD2 matching over 8 bases. The origin of this receptor is a male donor with early-stage non-small cell lung cancer. The CDR3: CSVDRGGGPQAAEQFF. Here the CDR3 DNA reads TGCAGCGTTGACCGGGGGGGCGGTCCCCAGGCAGCTGAGCAGTTCTTC.